The TCR beta chain described here comes from a study of shared clonotypes between healthy human individuals. General study findings and limits: There were few donors, and this limited the genetic and exposure-history diversity represented. Compared with memory subsets, naive subsets generally had larger estimated richness.

A remark on this clone: Its antigen is not known.

Using immunoSEQ multiplex PCR, the repertoire was profiled, and TCRdb retains in-frame clones only, with some absent. Found here are around 750,000 clones, roughly 70% of them singletons; the top ten hold about 1.8%. The V gene's germline CDR1 is SSHAT and CDR2 FNYEAQ (reference sequence). Trimming pared 1 base from V and 1 base from J, leaving 7 bases between. The CDR3 sequence is 14 residues long. This receptor was identified in a woman in her thirties in good health. Sequencing was done on a sample of memory CD4+ T cells sorted from blood. As to subset: CD45RA-negative fraction. The rearrangement links TRBV7-7 to TRBJ2-5; D ambiguous. The DNA for the CDR3 is TGTGCCAGCAGCTTAGACACCAGCCAAGAGACCCAGTACTTC. Translation gives CASSLDTSQETQYF.